This T cell receptor (beta chain) was profiled in a study of cytomegalovirus exposure and HLA in healthy donors (dated by TCRdb to 2015 to 2018). For the wider study: According to a later analysis, one platform produced both the 110 or so validation repertoires and the roughly 660 repertoires of the first cohort. The aim of the study was to test whether cataloging public T cell receptors could identify signatures of past pathogen exposure. Besides the first cohort of roughly 700 subjects, a separate validation cohort made up of roughly 130 different subjects was used. To predict cytomegalovirus infection status, the study combined high-throughput TCR immunosequencing, statistical association of individual TCRs with disease status, and machine learning.

Overall study outcomes, separate from this receptor: The validation cohort had no HLA typing available for a later analysis, so co-occurrence within that cohort was assessed over all 120 or so repertoires. The authors suggested that the approach could potentially be generalized to other disease states and immunological phenotypes. A total of about 150 TCR beta chains were listed by the study as associated with cytomegalovirus. While some public TCRs were present in many individuals, most TCR sequences turned up only very rarely across donors. Cytomegalovirus status was reported to be diagnosed by the classifier with high specificity and sensitivity in both the original and validation cohorts. In a later analysis, TCRs clustered in the first cohort were found to also tend to co-occur in the 130 or so validation repertoires, with 90% to 95% of cluster scores above 0. A few of the identified cytomegalovirus-associated TCR beta chains were confirmed in vitro to be specific for cytomegalovirus antigens.

Library creation used the immunoSEQ multiplex PCR assay. The original pipeline was this. A statistical classification framework was developed to diagnose cytomegalovirus status using the catalog of TCR beta chain sequences. TCRdb's version of the immuneACCESS table is confined to in-frame rearrangements and falls short of the full clone set. An unresolved V gene accounts for under half of the shortfall where checked; the remainder is of unknown origin. That table is the source of V, J and clone size, and D and trimming were worked out from the DNA. In all, the sample holds 85,000 to 120,000 clones, and less than 95% of those were seen once. Roughly 0.89% of the sample is held by the ten biggest clonotypes. The junction carries 8 bases between V and J, which are trimmed by 1 base and 2 bases respectively. CDR1 and CDR2, per the germline V gene, are MGHRA and YSYEKL. The CDR3 runs 14 amino acids, cysteine and phenylalanine included. Only CDR3 DNA is held: 42 bases, read in frame from base 1.

Concerning this clone itself: Its target antigen remains unknown. No base quality information exists; no much larger clone differs at one position.

Separate from the roughly 650-subject first cohort, the validation cohort of roughly 120 subjects was the group to which the donors belonged. This clonotype was sampled from a woman under 30 in good health and CMV-seronegative. The chain links TRBV4-1 with TRBJ1-2; the D gene is unclear. Sequencing used PBMCs. The sequenced DNA is TGCGCCAGCAGCCAAGTCCTACTAAACTATGGCTACACCTTC. This encodes CASSQVLLNYGYTF.